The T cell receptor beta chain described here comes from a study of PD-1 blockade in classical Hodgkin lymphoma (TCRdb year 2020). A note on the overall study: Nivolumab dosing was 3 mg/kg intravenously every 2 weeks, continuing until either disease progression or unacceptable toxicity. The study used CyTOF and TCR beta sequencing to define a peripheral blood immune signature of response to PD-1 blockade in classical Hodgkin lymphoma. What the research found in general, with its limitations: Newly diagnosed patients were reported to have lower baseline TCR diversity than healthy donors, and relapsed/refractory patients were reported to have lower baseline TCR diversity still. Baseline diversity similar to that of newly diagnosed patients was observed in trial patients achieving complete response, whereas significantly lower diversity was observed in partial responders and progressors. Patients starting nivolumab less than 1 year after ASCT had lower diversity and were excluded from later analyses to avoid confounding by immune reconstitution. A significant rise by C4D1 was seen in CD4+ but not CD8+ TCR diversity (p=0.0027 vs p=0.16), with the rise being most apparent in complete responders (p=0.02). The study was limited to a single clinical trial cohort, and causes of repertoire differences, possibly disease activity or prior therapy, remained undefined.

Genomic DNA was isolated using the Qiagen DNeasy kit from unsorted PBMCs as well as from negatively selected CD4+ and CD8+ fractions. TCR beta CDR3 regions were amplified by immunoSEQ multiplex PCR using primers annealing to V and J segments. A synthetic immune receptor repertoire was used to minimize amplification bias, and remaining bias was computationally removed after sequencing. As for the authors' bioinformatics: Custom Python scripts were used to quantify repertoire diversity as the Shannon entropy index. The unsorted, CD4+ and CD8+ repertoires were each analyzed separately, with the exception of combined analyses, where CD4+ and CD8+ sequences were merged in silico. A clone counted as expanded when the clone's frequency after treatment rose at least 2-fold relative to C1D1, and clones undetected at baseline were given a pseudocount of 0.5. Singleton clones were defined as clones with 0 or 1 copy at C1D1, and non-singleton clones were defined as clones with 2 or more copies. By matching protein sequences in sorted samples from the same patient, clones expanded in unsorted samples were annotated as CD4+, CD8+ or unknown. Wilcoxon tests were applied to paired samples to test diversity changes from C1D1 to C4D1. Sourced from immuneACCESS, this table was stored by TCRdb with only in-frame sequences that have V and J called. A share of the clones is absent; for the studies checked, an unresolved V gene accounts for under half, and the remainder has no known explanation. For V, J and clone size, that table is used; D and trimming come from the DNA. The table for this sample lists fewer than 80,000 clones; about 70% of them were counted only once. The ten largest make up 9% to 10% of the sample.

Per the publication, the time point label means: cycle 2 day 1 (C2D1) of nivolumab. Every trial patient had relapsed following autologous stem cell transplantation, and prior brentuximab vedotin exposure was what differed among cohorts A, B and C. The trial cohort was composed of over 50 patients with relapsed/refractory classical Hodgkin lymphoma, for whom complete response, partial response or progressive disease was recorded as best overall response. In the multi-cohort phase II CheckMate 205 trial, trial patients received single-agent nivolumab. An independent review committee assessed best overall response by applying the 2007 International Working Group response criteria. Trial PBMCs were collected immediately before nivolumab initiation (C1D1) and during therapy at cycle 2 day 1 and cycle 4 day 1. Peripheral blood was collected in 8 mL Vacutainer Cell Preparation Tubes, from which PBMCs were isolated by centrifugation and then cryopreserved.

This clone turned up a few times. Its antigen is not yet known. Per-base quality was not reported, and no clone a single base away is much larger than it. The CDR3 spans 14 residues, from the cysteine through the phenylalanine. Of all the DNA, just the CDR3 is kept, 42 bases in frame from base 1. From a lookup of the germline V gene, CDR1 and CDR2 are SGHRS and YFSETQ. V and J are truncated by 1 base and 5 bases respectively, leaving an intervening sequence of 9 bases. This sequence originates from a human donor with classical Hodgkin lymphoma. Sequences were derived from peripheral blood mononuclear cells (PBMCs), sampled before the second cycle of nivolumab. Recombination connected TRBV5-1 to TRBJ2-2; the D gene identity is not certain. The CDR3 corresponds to CASSLMWGTGELFF. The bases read TGCGCCAGCAGCTTGATGTGGGGAACCGGGGAGCTGTTTTTT. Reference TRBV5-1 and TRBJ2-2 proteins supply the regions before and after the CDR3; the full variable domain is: KAGVTQTPRYLIKTRGQQVTLSCSPISGHRSVSWYQQTPGQGLQFLFEYFSETQRNKGNFPGRFSGRQFSNSRSEMNVSTLELGDSALYLCASSLMWGTGELFFGEGSRLTVL.